The clone carrying this T cell receptor beta chain is a singleton in its sample. Its antigen is undetermined. This record comes from a study of shared clonotypes between healthy human individuals. The wider study: Researchers drew samples from a couple of women and a few men aged 18 to 49. Study conclusions and caveats: In general, naive subsets displayed greater estimated richness than memory subsets did.

At the deep level, the assay was run. Only in-frame clones appear in the TCRdb table, and some are missing; sequencing was by immunoSEQ multiplex PCR. The repertoire has some 1,400,000 clones, roughly 95% of them found once; the top ten carry roughly 1.2%. This receptor was taken from a man aged 25 to 45 in good health. The specimen sequenced was naive CD4+ T cells sorted from blood. Documented subset: CD45RA+ positively selected.

In nucleotides, the CDR3 is TGTGCCAGTAGTAGTCCGACTCGGGAGACCCAGTACTTC. The encoded protein is CASSSPTRETQYF. This sequence joins TRBV19 and TRBJ2-5; D not resolved. The CDR3 consists of 13 residues. The germline gives CDR1 LNHDA, CDR2 SQIVND (reference sequence). V lost 4 bases to trimming and J lost 5 bases, with 11 bases between them.